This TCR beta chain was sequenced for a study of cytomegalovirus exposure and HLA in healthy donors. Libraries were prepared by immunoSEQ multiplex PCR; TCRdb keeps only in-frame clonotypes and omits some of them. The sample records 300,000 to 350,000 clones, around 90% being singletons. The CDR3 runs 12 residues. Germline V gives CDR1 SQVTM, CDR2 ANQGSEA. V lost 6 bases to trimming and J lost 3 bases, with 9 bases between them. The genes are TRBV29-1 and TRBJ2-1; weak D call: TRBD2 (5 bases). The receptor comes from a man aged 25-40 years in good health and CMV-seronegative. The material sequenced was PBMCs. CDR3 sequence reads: CSVHRDYNEQFF. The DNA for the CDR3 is TGCAGCGTCCACCGGGACTACAATGAGCAGTTCTTC.